Listed below are T cell receptor beta chains from one sample, sequenced in a study of PD-1 blockade in classical Hodgkin lymphoma. Sequencing used immunoSEQ multiplex PCR; TCRdb keeps in-frame clones, though not all of them. The sample carries about 20,000 clones, 60% to 80% recorded once. The sample here was peripheral blood mononuclear cells (PBMCs), taken before the fourth cycle of nivolumab. Every receptor here comes from a human donor with classical Hodgkin lymphoma. The CDR3 runs from the conserved cysteine through the conserved F or W. A D gene is named only where the DNA matches it firmly. Clone size is given for some rows only: seen once, a few or many times, or a class if the clone is expanded.

v_gene	d_gene	j_gene	abundance	CDR3nt	CDR3aa
TRBV5-1	NA	TRBJ1-3	NA	TGCGCCAGCAGCTTATATGGTTCTGACTCTGGAAACACCATATATTTT	CASSLYGSDSGNTIYF
TRBV19	TRBD2	TRBJ2-3	NA	TGTGCCAGTAGTCCCGGGACTACAATCAACACAGATACGCAGTATTTT	CASSPGTTINTDTQYF
TRBV7-3	NA	TRBJ2-2	once	TGTGCCAGCAGCCCCCAACCTAGCCCGAACACCGGGGAGCTGTTTTTT	CASSPQPSPNTGELFF
TRBV7-9	NA	TRBJ1-1	NA	TGTGCCAGCAGCTTGATAAACACTGAAGCTTTCTTT	CASSLINTEAFF
TRBV5-1	NA	TRBJ1-2	NA	TGCGCCAGCAGCTTGTTGGGGGATGGCTACACCTTC	CASSLLGDGYTF
TRBV6-4	TRBD1	TRBJ2-6	NA	TGTGCCAGCAGTGCACAGGGGGGTACTGGGGCCAACGTCCTGACTTTC	CASSAQGGTGANVLTF
TRBV5-1	TRBD1	TRBJ1-1	NA	TGCGCCAGCAGCATGACAGGGGACACTGAAGCTTTCTTT	CASSMTGDTEAFF
TRBV19	TRBD1	TRBJ2-6	NA	TGTGCCAGTTCCAAACCCCCGGGACAGGCCTCTCTCGGGGCCAACGTCCTGACTTTC	CASSKPPGQASLGANVLTF
TRBV5-1	TRBD1	TRBJ2-1	once	TGCGCCAGCAGCTCCGGACAGGGAATTACCCATGAGCAGTTCTTC	CASSSGQGITHEQFF
TRBV15	NA	TRBJ1-5	NA	TGTGCCACCAGCAGGGGGGGGGCTTCCGGCAATCAGCCCCAGCATTTT	CATSRGGASGNQPQHF
TRBV6-5	NA	TRBJ1-2	NA	TGTGCCAGCAGTTACTCGGGGACCGGGTGGTATGGCTACACCTTC	CASSYSGTGWYGYTF
TRBV7-9	NA	TRBJ1-5	medium-sized	TGTGCCAGCAGCTCTTCGCGAGCGGTCGACCTAAATCAGCCCCAGCATTTT	CASSSSRAVDLNQPQHF
TRBV5-8	NA	TRBJ1-2	NA	TGTGCCAGCAGCTTGTCCGGATTCATACTAAATAACTATGGCTACACCTTC	CASSLSGFILNNYGYTF
TRBV6-5	NA	TRBJ2-2	NA	TGTGCCAGCAGCCCACCCGGGGTCACCACCGGGGAGCTGTTTTTT	CASSPPGVTTGELFF
TRBV2	NA	TRBJ1-4	NA	TGTGCCAGCAGTGTCCGGCAGCATGAAAAACTGTTTTTT	CASSVRQHEKLFF
TRBV9	NA	TRBJ1-5	NA	TGTGCCAGCAGCCCCTCCGGAGGCCAGCCCCAGCATTTT	CASSPSGGQPQHF
TRBV9	NA	TRBJ2-7	NA	TGTGCCAGCAGCGCCTGGAGAAGCTCCTACGAGCAGTACTTC	CASSAWRSSYEQYF
TRBV5-4	TRBD1	TRBJ1-2	few	TGTGCCAGCAGCTTGGCGTGGGACAGGGTAAACTATGGCTACACCTTC	CASSLAWDRVNYGYTF
TRBV2	NA	TRBJ1-1	NA	TGTGCCAGCAGGGGAGGGTTGGACACTGAAGCTTTCTTT	CASRGGLDTEAFF
TRBV9	NA	TRBJ1-3	NA	TGTGCCAGCAGCTCGGAGGGGATGACGGGAAACACCATATATTTT	CASSSEGMTGNTIYF
TRBV7-3	NA	TRBJ1-1	NA	TGTGCCAGCAGCTCCCAGGGGAACACTGAAGCTTTCTTT	CASSSQGNTEAFF
TRBV7-2	NA	TRBJ2-1	NA	TGTGCCAGCAGCTTAGTCGGGGCAGAGTACAATGAGCAGTTCTTC	CASSLVGAEYNEQFF
TRBV28	NA	TRBJ2-1	NA	TGTGCCAGCAGTCGGCGACTAGGGTGGAATGTGAATGAGCAGTTCTTC	CASSRRLGWNVNEQFF
TRBV7-2	TRBD2	TRBJ2-5	NA	TGTGCCAGCAGCTTGGGTAGCGGGGGGGTGGAGACCCAGTACTTC	CASSLGSGGVETQYF
TRBV2	NA	TRBJ2-7	NA	TGTGCCAGCATTAGGGCGCCGGAGTCCTACGAGCAGTACTTC	CASIRAPESYEQYF
TRBV7-3	TRBD2	TRBJ2-2	NA	TGTGCCAGCAGCTTAATGGGGCTAGCGGGAGGGCCCCGGGAGCTGTTTTTT	CASSLMGLAGGPRELFF
TRBV10-3	NA	TRBJ2-7	NA	TGTGCCATCAGTGAGGCAGGGCCAGGCTACGAGCAGTACTTC	CAISEAGPGYEQYF
TRBV4-1	TRBD1	TRBJ2-5	NA	TGCGCCAGCACGAGGAAGCAGGGGGCGGGGGAGACCCAGTACTTC	CASTRKQGAGETQYF
TRBV28	NA	TRBJ2-1	NA	TGTGCCAGCAGTTTAGCGGGGAGGCCACACAATGAGCAGTTCTTC	CASSLAGRPHNEQFF
TRBV6-6	TRBD1	TRBJ2-1	NA	TGTGCCAGCAGTTACGGGACAGGGCGAGATGAGCAGTTCTTC	CASSYGTGRDEQFF
TRBV27	NA	TRBJ1-6	NA	TGTGCCAGCAGCGGGTTCGGTATCCCTAATTCACCCCTCCACTTT	CASSGFGIPNSPLHF
TRBV28	NA	TRBJ2-7	NA	TGTGCCAGCAGGCAGCGGAGCTCCTACGAGCAGTACTTC	CASRQRSSYEQYF
TRBV7-3	NA	TRBJ1-2	NA	TGTGCCAGCAGCCCCCAAGGGACCCAGAAGAGCTACACCTTC	CASSPQGTQKSYTF
TRBV5-1	NA	TRBJ2-1	NA	TGCGCCAGCAGCTTACAGGGCGATGAGCAGTTCTTC	CASSLQGDEQFF
TRBV6-5	NA	TRBJ1-1	NA	TGTGCCAGCAGTTACTTCGACGTCATGAACACTGAAGCTTTCTTT	CASSYFDVMNTEAFF
TRBV6-6	TRBD1	TRBJ2-5	NA	TGTGCCAGCGGGCCAGGGGGTGGGGAGACCCAGTACTTC	CASGPGGGETQYF
TRBV7-9	TRBD1	TRBJ2-7	NA	TGTGCCAGCAGCCTGACAGGGAACGAGCAGTACTTC	CASSLTGNEQYF
TRBV18	NA	TRBJ1-1	NA	TGTGCCAGCTCACCACCGTCGGCAGGAAGGAACACTGAAGCTTTCTTT	CASSPPSAGRNTEAFF
TRBV14	NA	TRBJ2-3	NA	TGTGCCAGCAGCCCGAGACGACAGAGCACCAGCACAGATACGCAGTATTTT	CASSPRRQSTSTDTQYF
TRBV11-2	TRBD1	TRBJ1-5	NA	TGTGCCAGCAGCTTAGGACAGGGGGCGATTCAGCCCCAGCATTTT	CASSLGQGAIQPQHF
TRBV18	NA	TRBJ2-1	NA	TGTGCCAGCGCGGAGTTTGGGAGGAATGAGCAGTTCTTC	CASAEFGRNEQFF
TRBV7-9	NA	TRBJ1-4	NA	TGTGCCAGCACCCCCTATGAAAAACTGTTTTTT	CASTPYEKLFF
TRBV14	NA	TRBJ1-1	NA	TGTGCCAGCAGCCAAGATCGAGAAGGGCGGGACGCTGAAGCTTTCTTT	CASSQDREGRDAEAFF
TRBV18	NA	TRBJ2-7	NA	TGTGCCAGCTCCGTGTCAGGGGGGAAGATAAACTACGAGCAGTACTTC	CASSVSGGKINYEQYF
TRBV27	TRBD1	TRBJ2-7	NA	TGTGCCAGCAGTCCCTTTTTAGGGACAGGGGGAGCCTACGAGCAGTACTTC	CASSPFLGTGGAYEQYF
TRBV5-1	NA	TRBJ2-5	NA	TGCGCCAGCAGCTTAGGTCAAGAGACCCAGTACTTC	CASSLGQETQYF